This T cell receptor (beta chain) was sequenced during a study of cytomegalovirus exposure and HLA in healthy donors. Turning to the study itself: Roughly 80 million unique TCRs from HLA-typed donors made up an early data release. The study's findings and limits: It was confirmed in vitro that a few of the CMV-associated chains were specific for CMV antigens.

Amplification used 60 Vbeta primers and 13 Jbeta primers. Here immunoSEQ multiplex PCR was the method, and the copy in TCRdb shows in-frame clones only, minus some. The repertoire consists of about 140,000 clones, with 75% to 80% occurring once and the leading ten covering 2% to 2.5%. The CDR3 consists of 14 residues. CDR1 LNHDA and CDR2 SQIVND come from the germline V gene (reference sequence). Trimming pared 4 bases from V and 3 bases from J, leaving 12 bases between. A remark on this clone: Its specificity is unknown.

While unrecorded immune exposures were likely, the donors were nominally healthy when sampled. The chain carries TRBV19 and TRBJ1-2; D ambiguous. Material for sequencing was PBMCs. This receptor was taken from a woman aged 18-29 years in good health and CMV-seropositive. This CDR3 reads CASSTINGDYGYTF. DNA for the CDR3: TGTGCCAGTAGTACCATAAATGGAGACTATGGCTACACCTTC.